These T cell receptor beta chains were read from a single sample in a study of blood T cell repertoires in COVID-19. Assay: immunoSEQ multiplex PCR; the TCRdb copy retains only in-frame clones and omits some. This table has some 140,000 clones, roughly 83% appearing once. Source material: PBMCs or T cells enriched from blood (not recorded which). The receptors shown here come from a man between 35 and 55 years old with acute COVID-19. CDR3s include the opening cysteine and the closing phenylalanine or tryptophan. D genes are given only for firm matches. Rows may omit the clone size; those that give it use once, few, many or a size class.

v_gene	j_gene	d_gene	abundance	CDR3aa
TRBV10-1	TRBJ2-2	.	few	CASSESDPSGELFF
TRBV5-1	TRBJ2-1	TRBD2	.	CASSLGSGGAMDEQFF
TRBV2	TRBJ2-7	TRBD1	.	CASTPPGTGGYEQYF
TRBV28	TRBJ2-1	TRBD1	.	CASRGDRGGYEQFF
TRBV4-2	TRBJ1-4	.	.	CASSPPEGNEKLFF
TRBV9	TRBJ2-2	.	.	CASSVRAGVNTGELFF
TRBV6-2/TRBV6-3	TRBJ1-2	.	.	CASSRTSRHGYTF
TRBV6-5	TRBJ1-6	TRBD1	.	CASSLDRGNSPLHF
TRBV4-3	TRBJ2-7	TRBD1	.	CASSRTTGERYEQYF
TRBV4-2	TRBJ1-6	.	.	CASSRNRGSPLHF
TRBV5-1	TRBJ2-5	TRBD1	.	CASSLGTGVSSETQYF
TRBV28	TRBJ1-2	TRBD1	.	CASSKSGQGAYGYTF
TRBV6-5	TRBJ2-1	TRBD1	.	CASSLGQGVYNEQFF
TRBV9	TRBJ2-1	.	once	CASGGTDFDEQFF
TRBV9	TRBJ1-6	TRBD1	.	CASSTGQLNSPLHF
TRBV18	TRBJ2-2	.	.	CASSPGSTPNTGELFF
TRBV6-5	TRBJ2-7	TRBD1	.	CASRKQGAYEQYF
TRBV19	TRBJ1-1	TRBD1	.	CASSITGAGTEAFF
TRBV3-1/TRBV3-2	TRBJ1-3	.	once	CASSQQGSRNTIYF
TRBV11-3	TRBJ2-1	.	.	CASSFMGEDEQFF
TRBV19	TRBJ1-6	TRBD1	.	CASSPLRGTYNSPLHF
TRBV11-2	TRBJ2-2	TRBD1	.	CASSLGQGNTGELFF
TRBV27	TRBJ2-1	.	.	CASSPWGVSVSNEQFF
TRBV21-1	TRBJ1-6	.	.	CASSKEDSLNNSPLHF
TRBV11-2	TRBJ2-1	TRBD2	.	CASSLGLAAYNEQFF
TRBV5-6	TRBJ2-1	TRBD2	.	CASSISRSGRNEQFF
TRBV5-8	TRBJ2-1	.	.	CASSPAANWFF
TRBV25-1	TRBJ1-1	.	.	CASSELGGATEAFF
TRBV13	TRBJ2-7	.	.	CASSFTSSEQYF
TRBV9	TRBJ2-5	.	few	CASRGSNQETQYF
TRBV5-1	TRBJ2-2	.	few	CASSPLAVAGELFF
TRBV12-3/TRBV12-4	TRBJ2-1	.	.	CASSSYNEQFF
TRBV24-1	TRBJ2-3	.	.	CATTIWTDTDTQYF
TRBV4-3	TRBJ2-7	.	once	CASSPAGKRDEQYF
TRBV5-1	TRBJ1-6	.	few	CASSLGQSNSPLHF
TRBV4-1	TRBJ2-1	.	.	CASSQDEIEMSSYNEQFF
TRBV16	TRBJ2-5	TRBD2	.	CASSQSGLASETQYF
TRBV16	TRBJ2-7	.	.	CASSQGLYEQYF
TRBV12-3/TRBV12-4	TRBJ1-1	.	.	CASSLDLFSEAFF
TRBV13	TRBJ2-4	.	.	CASSIMAQNIQYF
TRBV6-2/TRBV6-3	TRBJ2-3	TRBD2	.	CASSSRLAGGPGALYF
TRBV11-3	TRBJ2-3	TRBD2	.	CASSLGIAREGKDTQYF
TRBV12-3/TRBV12-4	TRBJ2-5	.	.	CASSLAGIETQYF
TRBV7-2	TRBJ2-1	TRBD1	.	CASSESGGDSYNEQFF
TRBV6-2/TRBV6-3	TRBJ1-2	.	.	CASSYSGGGSGYTF
TRBV7-2	TRBJ1-3	.	.	CASSLLAGSSGNTIYF
TRBV15	TRBJ1-5	.	.	CATSRVGQGNNQPQHF
TRBV30	TRBJ1-6	.	.	CAWSVEAYGPLHF